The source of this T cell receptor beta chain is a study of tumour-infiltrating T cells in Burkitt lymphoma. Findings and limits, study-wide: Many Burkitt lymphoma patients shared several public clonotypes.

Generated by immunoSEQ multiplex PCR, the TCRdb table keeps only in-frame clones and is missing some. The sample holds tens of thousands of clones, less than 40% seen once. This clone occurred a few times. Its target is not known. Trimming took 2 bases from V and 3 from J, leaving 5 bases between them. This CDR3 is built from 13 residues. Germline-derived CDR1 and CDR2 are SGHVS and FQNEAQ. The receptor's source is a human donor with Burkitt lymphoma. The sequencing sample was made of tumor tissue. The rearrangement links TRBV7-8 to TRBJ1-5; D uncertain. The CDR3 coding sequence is TGTGCCAGCAGCTTAATGGTCAATCAGCCCCAGCATTTT. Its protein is CASSLMVNQPQHF.